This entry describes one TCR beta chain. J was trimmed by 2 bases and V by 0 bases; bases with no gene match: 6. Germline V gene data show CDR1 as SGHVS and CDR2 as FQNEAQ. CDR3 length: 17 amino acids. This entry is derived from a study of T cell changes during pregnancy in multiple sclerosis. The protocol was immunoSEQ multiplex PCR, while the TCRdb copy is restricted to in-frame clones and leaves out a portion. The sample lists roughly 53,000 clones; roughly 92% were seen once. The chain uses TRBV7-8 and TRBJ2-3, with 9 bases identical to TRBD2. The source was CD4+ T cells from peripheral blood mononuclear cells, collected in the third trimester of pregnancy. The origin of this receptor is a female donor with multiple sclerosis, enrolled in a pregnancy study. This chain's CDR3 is CASSLARLAGSTDTQYF. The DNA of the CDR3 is TGTGCCAGCAGCTTAGCTCGCCTAGCGGGATCCACAGATACGCAGTATTTT.